Given below is one TCR beta chain in context. Assay used: immunoSEQ multiplex PCR; TCRdb lists only in-frame clones, some missing. The profile shows 88,000 or so clones, about 86% of them singletons. These data come from a study of blood T cell repertoires in COVID-19. J gave up 8 bases and V 2 bases, and 8 bases lay outside the gene matches. The V gene's germline CDR1 is LNHDA and CDR2 SQIVND (reference sequence). This CDR3 region has 15 residues. The chain combines TRBV19 with TRBJ2-1; 8 nucleotides agree with TRBD2. The clonotype originates from a man aged 55 to 69 with acute or convalescent COVID-19. Sequenced sample: peripheral blood. This CDR3 reads CASSILQTGGDEQFF. The CDR3 region has the DNA TGTGCCAGTAGTATACTCCAAACGGGGGGGGATGAGCAGTTCTTC.